These T cell receptor beta chains were read from a single sample in a study of identical twins. TCRdb redid the calling of the 5' RACE reads with MiXCR, one entry per CDR3 protein. This sample carries 250,000 to 350,000 distinct CDR3 sequences, approximately 8% of them seen once, and the ten largest clones take approximately 2%. The same sample was also studied in work on yellow fever vaccine responses in identical twins.

The sample comprised memory (CD45RO+) T cells sorted from blood. The receptor set was obtained from a woman between 18 and 29 years old in good health. CDR3s include the opening cysteine and the closing phenylalanine or tryptophan. The D gene is left open where the match is weak. Part of the rows lack a size; the others show once, few, many or a class for expanded clones.

TRBJ1-4 | few | TRBD1 | TRBV10-3 | 15 | CAISERGGASEKLFF | TGTGCCATCAGTGAGAGAGGGGGCGCGAGTGAAAAACTGTTTTTT
TRBJ1-3 | . | TRBD1 | TRBV29-1 | 16 | CSVEDRTGNSGNTIYF | TGCAGCGTTGAAGATCGGACAGGGAACTCTGGAAACACCATATATTTT
TRBJ2-3 | many | TRBD2 | TRBV20-1 | 15 | CSARLTSGGVDTQYF | TGCAGTGCTAGGTTGACTAGCGGGGGTGTAGATACGCAGTATTTT
TRBJ1-1 | many | . | TRBV6-5 | 17 | CASSYSIYSTMNTEAFF | TGTGCCAGCAGTTACTCGATTTATTCGACCATGAACACTGAAGCTTTCTTT
TRBJ2-2 | many | . | TRBV20-1 | 12 | CSANQGTGELFF | TGCAGTGCTAATCAGGGAACCGGGGAGCTGTTTTTT
TRBJ2-2 | few | TRBD1 | TRBV10-3 | 15 | CAINAQGAGTGELFF | TGTGCCATCAACGCCCAGGGGGCCGGCACCGGGGAGCTGTTTTTT
TRBJ1-2 | many | . | TRBV3-1 | 15 | CASSQVLGPIYGYTF | TGTGCCAGCAGCCAAGTCCTGGGACCGATCTATGGCTACACCTTC
TRBJ2-5 | many | TRBD1 | TRBV24-1 | 16 | CATSDPGQLPRGTQYF | TGTGCCACCAGTGACCCGGGACAGCTCCCAAGGGGGACCCAGTACTTC
TRBJ1-1 | . | . | TRBV5-1 | 13 | CASRTAEGTEAFF | TGCGCCAGCCGCACCGCCGAGGGCACTGAAGCTTTCTTT
TRBJ2-1 | many | TRBD2 | TRBV20-1 | 17 | CSAALLAGISSYNEQFF | TGCAGTGCTGCCCTACTAGCGGGGATAAGCTCCTACAATGAGCAGTTCTTC
TRBJ2-3 | many | . | TRBV28 | 15 | CASSSVLTSTDTQYF | TGTGCCAGCAGTTCCGTGCTGACTAGCACAGATACGCAGTATTTT
TRBJ1-6 | . | . | TRBV28 | 17 | CASSFGGLSSYNSPLHF | TGTGCCAGCAGTTTTGGGGGGCTGAGCTCCTATAATTCACCCCTCCACTTT
TRBJ2-7 | . | . | TRBV11-2 | 16 | CASSKVGFRLGYEQYF | TGTGCCAGCAGCAAAGTGGGGTTTAGGCTTGGTTACGAGCAGTACTTC
TRBJ2-2 | . | TRBD2 | TRBV27 | 16 | CASSLTSGSATGELFF | TGTGCCAGCAGTTTGACTAGCGGGAGTGCCACCGGGGAGCTGTTTTTT
TRBJ2-1 | few | TRBD1 | TRBV5-6 | 17 | CASSLVARGSSYNEQFF | TGTGCCAGCAGCTTGGTTGCCAGGGGGTCCTCCTACAATGAGCAGTTCTTC
TRBJ2-5 | . | . | TRBV18 | 13 | CASSAAREKTQYF | TGTGCCAGCTCTGCAGCCAGGGAAAAGACCCAGTACTTC
TRBJ2-3 | . | TRBD1 | TRBV2 | 14 | CASSRGQGTDTQYF | TGTGCCAGCAGTCGCGGACAGGGGACAGATACGCAGTATTTT
TRBJ2-4 | many | TRBD1 | TRBV12-3/TRBV12-4 | 15 | CASSREGGRINIQYF | TGTGCCAGCAGTCGGGAAGGGGGCCGTATAAACATTCAGTACTTC
TRBJ1-1 | few | . | TRBV25-1 | 13 | CASSVQVNTEAFF | TGTGCCAGCAGTGTACAGGTGAACACTGAAGCTTTCTTT
TRBJ1-5 | . | . | TRBV20-1 | 14 | CSARGASSNQPQHF | TGCAGTGCTAGAGGGGCTTCGAGCAATCAGCCCCAGCATTTT
TRBJ1-2 | many | TRBD1 | TRBV12-3/TRBV12-4 | 14 | CASSQDRGKRGYTF | TGTGCCAGCAGCCAGGACAGGGGGAAGCGTGGCTACACCTTC
TRBJ1-5 | many | . | TRBV19 | 17 | CASKDREDPISNQPQHF | TGTGCCAGCAAGGACCGTGAAGACCCTATTAGCAATCAGCCCCAGCATTTT
TRBJ2-1 | many | TRBD1 | TRBV20-1 | 14 | CSAEGTGSYNEQFF | TGCAGTGCCGAGGGGACAGGGTCCTACAATGAGCAGTTCTTC
TRBJ1-1 | few | . | TRBV11-1 | 15 | CASSPYRGENTEAFF | TGTGCCAGCAGCCCCTACCGGGGGGAGAACACTGAAGCTTTCTTT
TRBJ2-7 | . | TRBD2 | TRBV20-1 | 14 | CSARTSGRRNEQYF | TGCAGTGCTAGAACTAGCGGGAGGCGCAACGAGCAGTACTTC
TRBJ1-2 | few | . | TRBV27 | 14 | CASSTLPGAYGYTF | TGTGCCAGCAGTACCCTGCCAGGGGCCTATGGCTACACCTTC
TRBJ1-2 | few | . | TRBV12-3/TRBV12-4 | 15 | CASSPSRTAWDGYTF | TGTGCCAGCAGTCCGTCCCGGACAGCCTGGGATGGCTACACCTTC
TRBJ2-5 | . | TRBD2 | TRBV5-8 | 14 | CASSRTSGSGAQYF | TGTGCCAGCAGCCGGACTAGCGGGAGCGGAGCCCAGTACTTC
TRBJ2-7 | . | . | TRBV19 | 13 | CASSMRTTYEQYF | TGTGCCAGTAGTATGCGGACAACCTACGAGCAGTACTTC
TRBJ2-3 | . | TRBD1 | TRBV10-3 | 15 | CAISVDRGVVDTQYF | TGTGCCATCAGTGTTGACAGGGGTGTGGTAGATACGCAGTATTTT
TRBJ2-3 | . | . | TRBV7-7 | 14 | CASSLGREGDTQYF | TGTGCCAGCAGCTTGGGGCGGGAAGGAGATACGCAGTATTTT
TRBJ2-1 | few | TRBD1 | TRBV5-5 | 16 | CASSSTGQVLGNEQFF | TGTGCCAGCAGCTCAACGGGACAGGTACTAGGCAATGAGCAGTTCTTC
TRBJ2-3 | . | . | TRBV6-7 | 16 | CASSYPPGRDVDTQYF | TGTGCCAGCAGTTACCCCCCGGGCAGGGACGTAGATACGCAGTATTTT
TRBJ2-7 | . | TRBD2 | TRBV20-1 | 15 | CSARRLAGGTYEQYF | TGCAGTGCACGAAGACTAGCGGGAGGTACCTACGAGCAGTACTTC
TRBJ2-3 | many | TRBD1 | TRBV28 | 16 | CASSSRQGRYTDTQYF | TGTGCCAGCAGCTCCCGACAGGGGCGGTACACAGATACGCAGTATTTT
TRBJ2-2 | . | TRBD1 | TRBV13 | 18 | CACSPGYEQGARTRELFF | TGTGCCTGCAGCCCTGGGTATGAACAGGGGGCGAGAACCCGGGAGCTGTTTTTT
TRBJ1-6 | few | . | TRBV6-1 | 15 | CASSRGVVYNSPLHF | TGTGCCAGCAGTCGAGGGGTAGTATATAATTCACCCCTCCACTTT
TRBJ2-3 | . | . | TRBV5-1 | 14 | CASSSDSSTDTQYF | TGCGCCAGCAGTTCGGACAGTAGCACAGATACGCAGTATTTT
TRBJ1-2 | . | TRBD1 | TRBV4-1 | 14 | CASSQSGTDYGYTF | TGCGCCAGCAGCCAGAGCGGGACAGACTATGGCTACACCTTC
TRBJ2-7 | . | TRBD2 | TRBV28 | 11 | CASRGGYEQYF | TGTGCCAGCCGGGGGGGCTACGAGCAGTACTTC
TRBJ2-3 | many | . | TRBV7-2 | 13 | CASSLVFTDTQYF | TGTGCCAGCAGCTTAGTTTTCACAGATACGCAGTATTTT
TRBJ2-3 | . | . | TRBV5-5 | 15 | CASTKDRLSTDTQYF | TGTGCCAGCACAAAAGACAGACTTAGCACAGATACGCAGTATTTT
TRBJ1-1 | many | . | TRBV28 | 15 | CASSSGRRANTEAFF | TGTGCCAGCAGTTCAGGACGCAGGGCAAACACTGAAGCTTTCTTT
TRBJ1-5 | many | TRBD1 | TRBV25-1 | 22 | CASRNVFNDRGGNIFGNQPQHF | TGTGCCAGCAGAAATGTTTTCAACGACAGGGGAGGAAATATATTTGGCAATCAGCCCCAGCATTTT
TRBJ1-5 | . | TRBD1 | TRBV2 | 15 | CASSERRQGDQPQHF | TGTGCCAGCAGTGAGAGAAGGCAGGGGGATCAGCCCCAGCATTTT
TRBJ2-1 | many | TRBD2 | TRBV12-3/TRBV12-4 | 15 | CASTRFSGRHNEQFF | TGTGCCAGCACCCGTTTTAGCGGGAGGCACAATGAGCAGTTCTTC
TRBJ1-3 | . | . | TRBV18 | 15 | CASSPQGGPGNTIYF | TGTGCCAGCTCACCACAAGGGGGGCCTGGAAACACCATATATTTT
TRBJ2-3 | few | TRBD1 | TRBV29-1 | 14 | CSVDRDRGADTQYF | TGCAGCGTTGACCGGGACAGGGGGGCAGATACGCAGTATTTT